A single T cell receptor (beta chain) is shown here with its context. Between the trimmed V and J ends, which lost 0 bases and 3 bases, there was a span of 9 bases. The CDR3 extends over 14 amino acids. Germline CDR1 reads LNHDA; CDR2 reads SQIVND (reference sequence). These data are taken from a study of blood T cell repertoires in COVID-19. Study background: Sample material is recorded as cDNA or gDNA derived from T cells, B-cell-depleted T cells, or PBMCs.

Original methodology: Scientists estimated how many nucleated cells there were by amplifying reference gene primers. The table came from immunoSEQ multiplex PCR; TCRdb's copy has only in-frame clones and leaves some out. Clone size and the V and J calls come from that table; the DNA yielded D and trimming. The table includes over 100,000 clones, less than 90% detected once. This TCR derives from a woman aged 60 to 75 with acute or convalescent COVID-19. The chain couples TRBV19 to TRBJ2-7; no clear D. The sample consisted of peripheral blood. CDR3 sequence reads: CASSIEGRSYEQYF. CDR3 DNA sequence: TGTGCCAGTAGTATAGAGGGCAGAAGCTACGAGCAGTACTTC.